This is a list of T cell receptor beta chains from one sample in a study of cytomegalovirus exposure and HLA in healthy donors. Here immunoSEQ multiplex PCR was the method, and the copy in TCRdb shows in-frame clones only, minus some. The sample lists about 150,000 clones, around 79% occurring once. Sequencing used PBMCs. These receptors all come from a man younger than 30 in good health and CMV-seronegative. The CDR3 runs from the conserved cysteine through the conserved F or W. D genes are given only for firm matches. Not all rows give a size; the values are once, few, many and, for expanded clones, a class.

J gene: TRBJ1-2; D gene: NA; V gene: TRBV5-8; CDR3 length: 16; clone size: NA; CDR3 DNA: TGTGCCAGCAGCTTGACACACGGGACAACTAACTATGGCTACACCTTC; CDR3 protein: CASSLTHGTTNYGYTF
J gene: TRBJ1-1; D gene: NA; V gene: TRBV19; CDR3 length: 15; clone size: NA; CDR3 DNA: TGTGCCAGTAGTATAGATCATTTAAGGACACCGGCGGCTTTCTTT; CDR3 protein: CASSIDHLRTPAAFF
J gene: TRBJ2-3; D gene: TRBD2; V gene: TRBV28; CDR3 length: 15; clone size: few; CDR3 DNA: TGTGCCAGCAGACAGACTAGCGGGGGCAGGGATACGCAGTATTTT; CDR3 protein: CASRQTSGGRDTQYF
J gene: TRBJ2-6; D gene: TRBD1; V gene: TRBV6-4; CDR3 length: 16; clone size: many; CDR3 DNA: TGTGCCAGCAGTGACTCAGGGGGCGCTGGGGCCAACGTCCTGACTTTC; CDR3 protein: CASSDSGGAGANVLTF
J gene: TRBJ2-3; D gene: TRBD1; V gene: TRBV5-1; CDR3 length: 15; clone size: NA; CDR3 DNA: TGCGCCAGCAGCCCGGGACAGGGAATCAGGGATACGCAGTATTTT; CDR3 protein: CASSPGQGIRDTQYF
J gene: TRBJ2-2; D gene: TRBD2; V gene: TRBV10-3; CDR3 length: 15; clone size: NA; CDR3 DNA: TGTGCCATCAGTGAGATTAGCGGGGGGACCGGGGAGCTGTTTTTT; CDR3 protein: CAISEISGGTGELFF
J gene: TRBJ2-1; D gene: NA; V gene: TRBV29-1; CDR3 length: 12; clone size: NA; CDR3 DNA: TGCAGCGTTGAGGGGGCTACCGATGAGCAGTTCTTC; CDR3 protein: CSVEGATDEQFF
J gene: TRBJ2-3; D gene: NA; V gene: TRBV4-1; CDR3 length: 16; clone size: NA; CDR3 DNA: TGCGCCAGCAGCCTATTTGGCTCCACAGCGGCGGGAACGCAGTATTTT; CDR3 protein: CASSLFGSTAAGTQYF
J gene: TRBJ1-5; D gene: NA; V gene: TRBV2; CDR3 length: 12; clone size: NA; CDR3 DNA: TGTGCCAGCAGCCCCATGTCGGAGCCCCAGCATTTT; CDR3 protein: CASSPMSEPQHF
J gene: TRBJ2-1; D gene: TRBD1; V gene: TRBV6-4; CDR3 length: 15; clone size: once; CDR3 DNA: TGTGCCAGCAGTGACTCGACAGGGGGCTACAATGAGCAGTTCTTC; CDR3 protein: CASSDSTGGYNEQFF
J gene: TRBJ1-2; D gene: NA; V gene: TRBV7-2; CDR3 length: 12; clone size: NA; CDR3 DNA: TGTGCCAGCAGCTTAGTTTCGGGAGGCTACACCTTC; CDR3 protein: CASSLVSGGYTF
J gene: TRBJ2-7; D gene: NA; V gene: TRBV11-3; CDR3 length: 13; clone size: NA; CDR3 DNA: TGTGCCAGCAGCTTTAGGGGGACCGACGAGCAGTACTTC; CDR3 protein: CASSFRGTDEQYF
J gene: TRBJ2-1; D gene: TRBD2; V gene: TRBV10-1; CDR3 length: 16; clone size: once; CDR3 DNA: TGCGCCAGCAGTGAGGTGGCTAGCGGGGGGAACAATGAGCAGTTCTTC; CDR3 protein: CASSEVASGGNNEQFF
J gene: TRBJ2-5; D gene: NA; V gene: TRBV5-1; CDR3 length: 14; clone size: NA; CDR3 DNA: TGCGCCAGCAGCCACGACAGAAATCAGGAGACCCAGTACTTC; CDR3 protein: CASSHDRNQETQYF
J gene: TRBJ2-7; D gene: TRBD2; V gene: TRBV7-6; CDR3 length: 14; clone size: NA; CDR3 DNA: TGTGCCAGCAGCTCGGGGGGAAGCTCGGACGAGCAGTACTTC; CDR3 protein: CASSSGGSSDEQYF
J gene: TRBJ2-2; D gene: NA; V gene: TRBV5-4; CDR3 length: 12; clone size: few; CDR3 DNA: TGTGCCAGCAGCCCCTGGCCCGGGGAGCTGTTTTTT; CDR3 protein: CASSPWPGELFF
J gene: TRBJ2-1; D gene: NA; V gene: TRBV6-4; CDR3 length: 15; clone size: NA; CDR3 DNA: TGTGCCAGCAGTGACTCGGTAGGATCGGGTGATGAGCAGTTCTTC; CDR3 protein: CASSDSVGSGDEQFF
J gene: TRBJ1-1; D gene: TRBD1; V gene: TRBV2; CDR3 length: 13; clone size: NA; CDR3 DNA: TGTGCCAGCAATAGACAGGGGAGCACTGAAGCTTTCTTT; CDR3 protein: CASNRQGSTEAFF
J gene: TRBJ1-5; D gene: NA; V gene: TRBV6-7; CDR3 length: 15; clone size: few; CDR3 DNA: TGTGCCAGCACTGACAGGAAAAAAAGCAATCAGCCCCAGCATTTT; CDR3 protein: CASTDRKKSNQPQHF
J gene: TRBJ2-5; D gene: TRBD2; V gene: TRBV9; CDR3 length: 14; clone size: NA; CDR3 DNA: TGTGCCAGCAGCGTAGGGGGGGGAGGAGAGACCCAGTACTTC; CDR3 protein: CASSVGGGGETQYF
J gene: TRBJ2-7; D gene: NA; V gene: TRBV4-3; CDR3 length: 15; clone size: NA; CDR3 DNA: TGCGCCAGCAGCCAAGCGAACAGGGAGACCTACGAGCAGTACTTC; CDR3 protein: CASSQANRETYEQYF
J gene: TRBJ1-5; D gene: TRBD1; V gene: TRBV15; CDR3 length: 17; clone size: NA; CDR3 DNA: TGTGCCACCAGCAGATATCCCGGACAGGGAAGAAGGCAGCCCCAGCATTTT; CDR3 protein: CATSRYPGQGRRQPQHF
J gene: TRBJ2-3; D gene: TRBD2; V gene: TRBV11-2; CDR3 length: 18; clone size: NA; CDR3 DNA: TGTGCCAGCAGCTTAAACGGTCTAGCGGGGGCCACCACAGATACGCAGTATTTT; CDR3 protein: CASSLNGLAGATTDTQYF
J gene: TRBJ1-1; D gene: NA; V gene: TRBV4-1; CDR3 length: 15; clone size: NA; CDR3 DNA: TGCGCCAGCAGCGAAGCCGACAGGATGAACACTGAAGCTTTCTTT; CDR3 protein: CASSEADRMNTEAFF
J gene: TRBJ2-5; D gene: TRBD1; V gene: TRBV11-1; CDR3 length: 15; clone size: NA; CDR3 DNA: TGTGCCAGCAGCTTAGAGGGGGCGAGGGTGAAGGCCCAGTACTTC; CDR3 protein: CASSLEGARVKAQYF
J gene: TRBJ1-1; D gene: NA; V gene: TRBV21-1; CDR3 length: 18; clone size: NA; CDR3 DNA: TGTGCCAGCAGCAGCTCGAAACCATTCGACAGGAAGAACACTGAAGCTTTCTTT; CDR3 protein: CASSSSKPFDRKNTEAFF
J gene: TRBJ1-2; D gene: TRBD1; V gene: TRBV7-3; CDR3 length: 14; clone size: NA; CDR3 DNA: TGTGCCAGCAGCTTAATACCAGGGGGCGGTGGCTACACCTTC; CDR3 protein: CASSLIPGGGGYTF
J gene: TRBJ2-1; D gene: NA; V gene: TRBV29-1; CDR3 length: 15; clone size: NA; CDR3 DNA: TGCAGCGTTGTCTCGGCGGGTGTCTCCTACAATGAGCAGTTCTTC; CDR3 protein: CSVVSAGVSYNEQFF
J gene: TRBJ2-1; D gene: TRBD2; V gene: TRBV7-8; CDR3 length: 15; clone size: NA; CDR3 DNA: TGTGCCAGCAGCCCCGGGGGGGGCCCCTACAATGAGCAGTTCTTC; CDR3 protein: CASSPGGGPYNEQFF
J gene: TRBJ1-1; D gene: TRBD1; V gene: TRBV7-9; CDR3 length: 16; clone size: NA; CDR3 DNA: TGTGCCAGCAGCTTGATTGGGGACAGGGTGGTCTCTGAAGCTTTCTTT; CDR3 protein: CASSLIGDRVVSEAFF
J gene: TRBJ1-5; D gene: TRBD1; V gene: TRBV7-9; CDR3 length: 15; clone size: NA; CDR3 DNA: TGTGCCAGCAGCCGGGGACAGGGAAGCAATCAGCCCCAGCATTTT; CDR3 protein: CASSRGQGSNQPQHF
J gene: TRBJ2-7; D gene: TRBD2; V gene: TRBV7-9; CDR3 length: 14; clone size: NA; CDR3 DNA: TGTTCCAGCAGCTTAGCGGGGGGGACCTACGAGCAGTACTTC; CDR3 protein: CSSSLAGGTYEQYF
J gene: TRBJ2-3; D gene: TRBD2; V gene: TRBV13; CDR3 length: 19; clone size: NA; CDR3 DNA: TGTGCCAGCAGCTTAGGGGGACTAGCGGGGGCGTATCGCACAGATACGCAGTATTTT; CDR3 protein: CASSLGGLAGAYRTDTQYF
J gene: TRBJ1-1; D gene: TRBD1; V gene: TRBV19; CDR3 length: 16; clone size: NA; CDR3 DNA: TGTGCCAGTAGCCAAGGACAGGGGCCTACCAACACTGAAGCTTTCTTT; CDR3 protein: CASSQGQGPTNTEAFF
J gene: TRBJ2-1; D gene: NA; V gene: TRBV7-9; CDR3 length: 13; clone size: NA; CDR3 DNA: TGTGCCAGCAGCTTCAGGGGTCAAAATGAGCAGTTCTTC; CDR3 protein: CASSFRGQNEQFF
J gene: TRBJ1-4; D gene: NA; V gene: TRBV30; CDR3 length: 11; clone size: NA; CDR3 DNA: TGTGCCTGGGGGCGGGAGGAAAAACTGTTTTTT; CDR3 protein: CAWGREEKLFF
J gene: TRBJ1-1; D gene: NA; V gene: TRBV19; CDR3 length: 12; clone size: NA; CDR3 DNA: TGTGCCAGTAGTATTGCCAGGCGTGAAGCTTTCTTT; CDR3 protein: CASSIARREAFF
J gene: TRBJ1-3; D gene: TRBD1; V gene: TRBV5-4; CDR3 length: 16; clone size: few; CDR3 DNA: TGTGCCAGCAGCCACCGACAGGGCCTAGCTGGAAACACCATATATTTT; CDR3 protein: CASSHRQGLAGNTIYF
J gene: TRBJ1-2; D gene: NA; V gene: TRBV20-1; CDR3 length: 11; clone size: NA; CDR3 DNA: TGCAGTGCTGAAAGGGGTTATGGCTACACCTTC; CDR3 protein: CSAERGYGYTF
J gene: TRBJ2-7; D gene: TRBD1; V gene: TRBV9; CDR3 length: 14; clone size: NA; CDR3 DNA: TGTGCCAGCAGCGTCGACAGGGCCCCCTACGAGCAGTACTTC; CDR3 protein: CASSVDRAPYEQYF
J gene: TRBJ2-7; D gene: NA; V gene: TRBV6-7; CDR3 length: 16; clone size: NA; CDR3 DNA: TGTGCCAGCAGTTACTCGAAAACCCAGGGCCCCCACGAGCAGTACTTC; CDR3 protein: CASSYSKTQGPHEQYF
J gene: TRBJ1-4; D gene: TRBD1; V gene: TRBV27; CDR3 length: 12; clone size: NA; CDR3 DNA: TGTGCCAGCAGCTGGGACAGAGAAAAACTGTTTTTT; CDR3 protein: CASSWDREKLFF
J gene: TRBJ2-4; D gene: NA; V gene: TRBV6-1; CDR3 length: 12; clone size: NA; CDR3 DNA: TGTGCCAGCAGTGAAATAGAGGGTAGGGTTTACTTC; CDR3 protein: CASSEIEGRVYF
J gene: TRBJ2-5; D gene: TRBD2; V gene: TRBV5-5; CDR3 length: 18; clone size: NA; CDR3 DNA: TGTGCCAGCAGCTCTACGAGACTAGCGGGGGTCGGTCGGGAGACCCAGTACTTC; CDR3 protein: CASSSTRLAGVGRETQYF
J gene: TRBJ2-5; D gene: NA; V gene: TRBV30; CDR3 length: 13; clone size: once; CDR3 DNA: TGTGCCTCGGATGGGCCTGGAGGAGAGACCCAGTACTTC; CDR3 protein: CASDGPGGETQYF
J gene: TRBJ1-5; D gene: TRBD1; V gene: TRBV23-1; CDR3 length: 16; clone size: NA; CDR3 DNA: TGCGCCAGCAGTCGGGGACAGGGGGCTGCGGGGCAGCCCCAGCATTTT; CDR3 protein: CASSRGQGAAGQPQHF
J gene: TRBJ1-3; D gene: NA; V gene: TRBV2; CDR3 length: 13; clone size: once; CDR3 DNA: TGTGCCATCTTCAGGGTATACGGAAACACCATATATTTT; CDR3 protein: CAIFRVYGNTIYF
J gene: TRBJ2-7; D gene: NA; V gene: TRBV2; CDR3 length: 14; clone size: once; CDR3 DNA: TGTGCCAGCAGTGAACCCTCCAGTTCCTACGAGCAGTACTTC; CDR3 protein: CASSEPSSSYEQYF
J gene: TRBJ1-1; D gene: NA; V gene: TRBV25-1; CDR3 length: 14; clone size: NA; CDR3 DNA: TGTGCCAGCAGTGTACGGGGAGGCGACACTGAAGCTTTCTTT; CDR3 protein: CASSVRGGDTEAFF
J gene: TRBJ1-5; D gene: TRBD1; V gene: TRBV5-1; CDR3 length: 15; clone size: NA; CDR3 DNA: TGCGCCAGCAGCTTGGGGGACAGTAACAATCAGCCCCAGCATTTT; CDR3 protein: CASSLGDSNNQPQHF
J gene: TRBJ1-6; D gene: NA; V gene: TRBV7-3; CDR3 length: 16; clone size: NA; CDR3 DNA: TGTGCCAGCAGCTTAAGTGGGGCAGGTGGTGGGTCACCCCTCCACTTT; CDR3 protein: CASSLSGAGGGSPLHF
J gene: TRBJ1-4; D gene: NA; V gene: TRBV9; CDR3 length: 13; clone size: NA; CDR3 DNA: TGTGCCAGCAGCGTAGCGAGTGGTGAAAAACTGTTTTTT; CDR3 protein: CASSVASGEKLFF
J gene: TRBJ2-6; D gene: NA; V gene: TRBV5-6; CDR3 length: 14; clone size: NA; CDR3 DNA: TGTGCCGGGGGACATAGCTCTGGGGCCAACGTCCTGACTTTC; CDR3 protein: CAGGHSSGANVLTF
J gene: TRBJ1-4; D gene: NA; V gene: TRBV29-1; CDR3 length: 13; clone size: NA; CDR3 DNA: TGCAGCGTCGGCCAGGCAACTAATGAAAAACTGTTTTTT; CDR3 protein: CSVGQATNEKLFF
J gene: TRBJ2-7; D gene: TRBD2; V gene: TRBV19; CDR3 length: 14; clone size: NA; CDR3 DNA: TGTGCCAGTAGTTCATCTAGCGGGGTCTACGAGCAGTACTTC; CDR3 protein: CASSSSSGVYEQYF